This T cell receptor beta chain originates from a study of blood T cell repertoires in COVID-19. Overall study: The study drew acute and convalescent COVID-19 samples from the United States, Italy and Spain. In each case, the material was cDNA or gDNA derived from T cells, B-cell-depleted T cells, or PBMCs.

This clone was observed a single time. Original analysis: Amplification with reference gene primers provided the estimates of nucleated cell counts. Profiled with immunoSEQ multiplex PCR; TCRdb holds only in-frame clones, not every one. V, J and clone size are taken as reported in that table, and D and trimming were inferred from the DNA itself. Of some 150,000 clones listed, about four fifths are singletons. The CDR3 is made up of 13 amino acids. Trimming stripped 6 bases from V and 9 bases from J, with 12 bases between. Sequencing was carried out using peripheral blood. The V and J genes are TRBV12-3 or TRBV12-4 and TRBJ1-6, with D tentatively TRBD1 (6 bases). The TCR sequence derives from a woman aged 80 or over with acute or convalescent COVID-19. The DNA of the CDR3 is TGTGCCAGCAGACAGGGATGGATTTCACCCCTCCACTTT. This sequence encodes CASRQGWISPLHF.